Following are 17 T cell receptor beta chains from one sample sequenced in a study of T cell responses to AZD1222 COVID-19 vaccine (dated by TCRdb to the early 2020s). Interpreted using the paper, the time point label stands for: baseline before first vaccination. The protocol used for the library was the immunoSEQ multiplex PCR assay. TCRdb limited this immuneACCESS table to in-frame rearrangements with V and J called. A share of clones is missing; checked studies link under half to unresolved V genes, and the rest is unexplained. This sample comprises 150,000 to 200,000 clones, more than 85% of them detected only once. The biggest ten clones account for approximately 4% of the sample. The source material was peripheral blood, sampled on day 0 of AZD1222 vaccination. The receptors here all came from an adult in good health.

V usage is TRBV7-2 and J usage is TRBJ1-4, with a possible D match to TRBD1 (6 bases). CDR1 and CDR2 (germline): SGHTA, FQGNSA. The V and J ends lost 6 bases and 6 bases respectively, with 17 bases between them. The CDR3 length is 15 residues. The CDR3 DNA sequence: TGTGCCAGCAGTCAAGTGGGGGCGACGGATGAAAAACTGTTTTTT. Its translation is CASSQVGATDEKLFF.

The chain recombines TRBV5-1 with TRBJ2-2; 12 nucleotides align to TRBD2. The CDR3 is made up of 17 amino acids. Germline loops: CDR1 SGHRS, CDR2 YFSETQ. Germline trimming cut 2 bases from V and 3 bases from J; bases unmatched to any gene: 5. CDR3 protein: CASSFLAGGPDTGELFF. The CDR3 DNA reads TGCGCCAGCAGCTTCCTAGCGGGGGGGCCGGACACCGGGGAGCTGTTTTTT.

This chain links TRBV7-9 with TRBJ1-4; no clear D gene. The CDR3 runs to 14 residues. Germline CDR1 and CDR2: SEHNR and FQNEAQ (reference sequence). V dropped 1 base and J dropped 5 bases, with 8 bases sitting between them. The CDR3: CASSLGVSNEKLFF. CDR3 coding DNA: TGTGCCAGCAGCTTAGGAGTATCGAATGAAAAACTGTTTTTT.

V gene TRBV28 combines with J gene TRBJ1-3; unclear D gene. This CDR3 region has 16 residues. V lost 4 bases and J lost 0, with 13 bases in between. Germline assignment: CDR1 MDHEN and CDR2 SYDVKM. The CDR3 here is CASSSPTESSGNTIYF. CDR3 in DNA: TGTGCCAGCAGTTCCCCAACGGAGAGCTCTGGAAACACCATATATTTT.

This rearrangement joins TRBV18 to TRBJ2-3, with 7 nucleotides matching TRBD1. This CDR3 comprises 14 residues. Germline V lookup: CDR1 KGHSH, CDR2 LQKENI. V was clipped by 1 base and J by 5 bases; unmatched bases: 3. This CDR3 reads CASSPRQGVDTQYF. The DNA of the CDR3 is TGTGCCAGCTCACCACGACAGGGAGTAGATACGCAGTATTTT.

The chain uses TRBV25-1 and TRBJ2-2; 11 bases are a match to TRBD2. Germline values: CDR1 MGHDK, CDR2 SYGVNS. The CDR3 spans 17 residues. V shed 4 bases, J shed 8 bases, and the junction held 12 bases outside the gene matches. CDR3 DNA sequence: TGTGCCAGCAGTGCACCCTTACTAGCGGGAGTTGAGGGGGAGCTGTTTTTT. It specifies CASSAPLLAGVEGELFF.

This chain connects TRBV10-3 to TRBJ2-7; D not resolved. Germline V CDR1 and CDR2: ENHRY, SYGVKD. V lost 4 bases, J lost 3 bases, and 13 bases lay in between. The CDR3 has 14 residues. CDR3 region: CAISGQENYYEQYF. DNA of the CDR3: TGTGCCATCAGTGGGCAGGAGAACTACTACGAGCAGTACTTC.

The chain employs TRBV6-5 and TRBJ2-5; D not resolved. The CDR3 length is 15 residues. Trimming pared 6 bases from V and 2 bases from J, leaving 16 bases between. Germline V gene data show CDR1 as MNHEY and CDR2 as SVGAGI. CDR3 region: CASRPKYLGQETQYF. For the CDR3, the DNA is TGTGCCAGCAGACCGAAATACCTTGGACAAGAGACCCAGTACTTC.

This clone was seen a few times. V and J are TRBV5-5 and TRBJ1-4, with TRBD1 matching 8 bases. Germline V CDR1 and CDR2: SGHKS, YYEKEE (reference sequence). V trimming: 0 bases; J trimming: 8 bases; junction bases outside the gene matches: 6. This CDR3 contains 15 residues. The CDR3 DNA follows: TGTGCCAGCAGCTTGGGCAGGGGGCTAGAGGAAAAACTGTTTTTT. Translation gives CASSLGRGLEEKLFF.

The rearrangement links TRBV5-4 to TRBJ2-2; 7 bases match TRBD1. V was pared by 4 bases and J by 3 bases, with 9 bases of the junction left unmatched. The CDR3 contains 16 residues. Germline loops: CDR1 SGHNT, CDR2 YYREEE (reference sequence). CDR3 protein: CASSGPRQGHTGELFF. The CDR3 DNA reads as TGTGCCAGCAGCGGGCCGAGACAGGGTCACACCGGGGAGCTGTTTTTT.

The V call is TRBV3-1 (or the pseudogene TRBV3-2), the J call TRBJ1-5; a weak D match, TRBD1 (5 bases). This CDR3 comprises 15 residues. CDR1 is LGHDT, CDR2 YNNKEL, per germline (reference sequence). Trimming removed 1 base at V and 3 bases at J, with 10 bases between. For the CDR3, the DNA is TGTGCCAGCAGCCAAGTCTCAGGGTACAATCAGCCCCAGCATTTT. It is translated as CASSQVSGYNQPQHF.

CDR3 sequence: CASTLGGQRSPLHF. The CDR3 DNA is TGTGCCAGCACCCTAGGGGGTCAGAGATCACCCCTCCACTTT. V and J are TRBV7-9 and TRBJ1-6; D perhaps matches TRBD1 (6 bases). Trimming cost V 7 bases and J 10 bases, with 17 bases left between them. The germline V gene has CDR1 SEHNR and CDR2 FQNEAQ (reference sequence). The CDR3 runs to 14 residues.

The rearrangement uses TRBV5-1 and TRBJ1-2; D is unresolved. The CDR3 spans 15 residues. Trimming pared 0 bases from V and 4 bases from J, leaving 13 bases between. The germline V gene encodes CDR1 SGHRS and CDR2 YFSETQ. CDR3 region: CASSLVDEPLYGYTF. In DNA form, the CDR3 reads TGCGCCAGCAGCTTGGTGGACGAGCCGCTCTATGGCTACACCTTC.

This clone was observed a single time. The chain is built from TRBV15 and TRBJ1-1, with no clear D. With 0 bases removed from V and 7 bases from J, the gap between germline ends came to 9 bases. The CDR3 loop spans 13 amino acids. From germline, CDR1 is LNHNV and CDR2 YYDKDF (reference sequence). The CDR3 loop is CATSRDGMIEAFF. For the CDR3, the DNA is TGTGCCACCAGCAGAGATGGGATGATTGAAGCTTTCTTT. Full variable domain (outside the CDR3, taken from reference TRBV15 and TRBJ1-1): DAMVIQNPRYQVTQFGKPVTLSCSQTLNHNVMYWYQQKSSQAPKLLFHYYDKDFNNEADTPDNFQSRRPNTSFCFLDIRSPGLGDTAMYLCATSRDGMIEAFFGQGTRLTVV.

Details on this clone: Other DNA sequences in this sample translate to the same CDR3. The CDR3 nucleotides are TGTGCCAGCAGTTACAAAGGGGATGGCTACACCTTC. As protein: CASSYKGDGYTF. The chain combines TRBV6-5 with TRBJ1-2, with D tentatively TRBD1 (5 bases). Germline values: CDR1 MNHEY, CDR2 SVGAGI. V was clipped by 2 bases and J by 6 bases, with 7 bases between them. CDR3 length equals 12 residues.

The rearrangement uses TRBV2 and TRBJ1-5; no firm D call. CDR1 is SNHLY and CDR2 is FYNNEI in the germline V gene. Trimming removed 3 bases from V and 3 bases from J, with 9 bases in between. This CDR3 region has 14 residues. DNA for the CDR3: TGTGCCAGCAGTGATCAGCGGCCCAATCAGCCCCAGCATTTT. It specifies CASSDQRPNQPQHF.

The chain has TRBV7-9 and TRBJ2-7, with D unresolved. Between the trimmed V and J ends, which lost 1 base and 4 bases, there was a span of 11 bases. The germline CDR1 and CDR2 sequences are SEHNR and FQNEAQ (reference sequence). The CDR3 sequence is 14 residues long. In DNA form, the CDR3 reads TGTGCCAGCAGCTTAGACCTGGCGAAATACGAGCAGTACTTC. Translating gives CASSLDLAKYEQYF.